The 6 T cell receptor beta chains given below trace back to one sample, sequenced in a study of read filtering for tumor transcriptome and immune sequencing. Molecular barcoded adaptors covering alpha/delta and beta/gamma chains were used on approximately 400 ng RNA. TCRdb used MiXCR to reprocess the reads, holding one entry per CDR3 protein. This sample has about 58,000 distinct CDR3 sequences, with approximately 13% found just once. Sequences were obtained from a population of CD138-negative cells sorted from bone marrow. The origin of the receptors is a donor over 35 with multiple myeloma.

As concerns this clonotype: A much larger clone is a single base away; this may be a read error. This CDR3 is missing its conserved last phenylalanine or tryptophan, likely due to a read error. This chain links TRBV7-3 with TRBJ1-1, with 7 bases fitting TRBD1. The V segment lost 5 bases and the J segment 1 base; nucleotides outside the gene matches: 4. CDR3 length equals 14 residues. Germline V CDR1 and CDR2: SGHTA, FQGTGA. CDR3 nucleotide sequence: TGTGCCAGCAGCGGCGGACAGGCGAACACTGAAGCTTTCCTT. It codes for CASSGGQANTEAFL.

This clonotype was picked up many times. The chain couples TRBV6-6 to TRBJ2-3, with D unresolved. The CDR3 contains 16 residues. V lost 0 bases to trimming and J lost 2 bases, with 12 bases between them. CDR1 is MNHNY, CDR2 SVGAGI, per germline (reference sequence). The CDR3 region is CASSYSGGRLTDTQYF. The CDR3 DNA follows: TGTGCCAGCAGTTACTCCGGCGGCAGACTCACAGATACGCAGTATTTT.

This clonotype showed up many times. The CDR3 coding sequence is TGCAGTGCTAAGGGGGTCCGACAGACTGAAGCTTTCTTT. Translation gives CSAKGVRQTEAFF. The V and J genes are TRBV20-1 and TRBJ1-1; tentatively, D is TRBD1 (6 bases). V was pared by 4 bases and J by 5 bases, with 14 bases between. The CDR3 covers 13 residues. Germline V gene sequence: CDR1 DFQATT, CDR2 SNEGSKA (reference sequence).

The sample holds many counts of this clonotype. The chain joins TRBV20-1 to TRBJ2-5, with no clear D. Trimming removed 6 bases from V and 1 base from J, with 12 bases in between. Germline V gives CDR1 DFQATT, CDR2 SNEGSKA (reference sequence). The CDR3 loop spans 13 amino acids. The CDR3 region has the DNA TGCAGTGCCCCCATCGTGGGCCAAGAGACCCAGTACTTC. Its protein product is CSAPIVGQETQYF.

This clonotype came up many times. V and J are TRBV5-1 and TRBJ1-1, with D tentatively TRBD1 (6 bases). There are 14 residues in the CDR3. Germline lookup yields CDR1 SGHRS and CDR2 YFSETQ. Trimming stripped 3 bases from V and 4 bases from J, with 13 bases between. The DNA of the CDR3 is TGCGCCAGCAGCTCTTCAAAACAGGGCACTGAAGCTTTCTTT. Translation gives CASSSSKQGTEAFF.

Details on this clonotype: No conserved phenylalanine or tryptophan is present at the end of the CDR3, so a read error is the likely explanation. This sequence joins TRBV28 and TRBJ2-2; weak D call: TRBD1 (5 bases). V dropped 2 bases and J dropped 4 bases, with 17 bases sitting between them. The CDR3 extends over 17 amino acids. Germline V CDR1 and CDR2: MDHEN, SYDVKM. CDR3 region: CASSLKGAGSSTGELFS. For the CDR3, the DNA is TGTGCCAGCAGTTTAAAGGGCGCAGGGTCTTCCACCGGGGAGCTGTTTTCT.